This T cell receptor (beta chain) was observed in a study of molecular identifiers for immune sequencing clone quantification. Study results and caveats: In naive cells, clones above 20 RNA copies held under 1% of molecules, whereas in effector cells they held over 99%.

TCRdb used MiXCR to reprocess the PCR reads, holding one entry per CDR3 protein. This repertoire shows tens of thousands of distinct CDR3 sequences, about 23% found once; its top ten account for approximately 0.78%. Germline CDR1 reads MNHEY; CDR2 reads SMNVEV (reference sequence). With 4 bases removed from V and 0 bases from J, the gap between germline ends came to 10 bases. The CDR3 has 14 amino acids. With regard to this clonotype: Its antigen remains unidentified.

This TCR came from a human donor in good health. Some libraries in this study had Jurkat cell RNA spiked in. The V and J genes are TRBV27 and TRBJ2-7; D is undetermined. Sequencing was carried out using naive CD8+ T cells from blood, with Jurkat cell RNA spiked in. The subset: FACS-sorted CD8+CD4-CCR7+CD45RA+ naive T cells. In DNA, the CDR3 is TGTGCCAGCAGTTCCCGGACGGACTCCTACGAGCAGTACTTC. Translated: CASSSRTDSYEQYF.